The clone carrying this TCR beta chain was seen a single time. The record originates from a study of blood T cell repertoires in COVID-19. On the study more broadly: Acute and convalescent COVID-19 samples came from the United States, Italy and Spain. T cells, B-cell-depleted T cells, or PBMCs supplied cDNA or gDNA.

The germline V gene has CDR1 MGHDK and CDR2 SYGVNS. The ends were cut back, 6 bases at V and 1 base at J, with 17 bases in the middle. The length of the CDR3 is 16 residues. Per the original methods: Reference gene primers were amplified, and this amplification served to estimate nucleated cell counts. Sequencing used immunoSEQ multiplex PCR; TCRdb keeps in-frame clones, though not all of them. V and J calls and clone size are copied from that table; D and trimming were computed from the DNA. The sample comprises around 180,000 clones, 82% of which are singletons, and about 10% rests with the top ten.

The sample taken for sequencing was peripheral blood. This receptor was identified in a woman aged 80 or over with active or convalescent COVID-19. The chain couples TRBV25-1 to TRBJ2-3, with a tentative D call TRBD1 (6 bases). The CDR3 loop reads CASRSDLGAGTDTQYF. The DNA for the CDR3 is TGTGCCAGCAGGTCAGACTTGGGGGCGGGCACAGATACGCAGTATTTT.